Reported below is one T cell receptor (beta chain). Libraries were prepared by immunoSEQ multiplex PCR; TCRdb keeps only in-frame clonotypes and omits some of them. The sample has 40,000 to 45,000 clones, around nine tenths seen once. These data come from a study of T cell changes during pregnancy in multiple sclerosis. Germline lookup yields CDR1 MNHEY and CDR2 SMNVEV (reference sequence). V gave up 3 bases and J gave up 6 bases; unmatched junction bases: 13. This CDR3 is built from 17 residues. The chain combines TRBV27 with TRBJ1-4; TRBD1 matches at 7 bases. The sequence came from a female donor with multiple sclerosis, enrolled in a pregnancy study. Sequenced here: CD4+ T cells from peripheral blood mononuclear cells, sampled in the first trimester of pregnancy. The CDR3 is CASSFTSPGTVDEKLFF. DNA for the CDR3: TGTGCCAGCAGTTTCACGAGCCCCGGGACAGTCGATGAAAAACTGTTTTTT.